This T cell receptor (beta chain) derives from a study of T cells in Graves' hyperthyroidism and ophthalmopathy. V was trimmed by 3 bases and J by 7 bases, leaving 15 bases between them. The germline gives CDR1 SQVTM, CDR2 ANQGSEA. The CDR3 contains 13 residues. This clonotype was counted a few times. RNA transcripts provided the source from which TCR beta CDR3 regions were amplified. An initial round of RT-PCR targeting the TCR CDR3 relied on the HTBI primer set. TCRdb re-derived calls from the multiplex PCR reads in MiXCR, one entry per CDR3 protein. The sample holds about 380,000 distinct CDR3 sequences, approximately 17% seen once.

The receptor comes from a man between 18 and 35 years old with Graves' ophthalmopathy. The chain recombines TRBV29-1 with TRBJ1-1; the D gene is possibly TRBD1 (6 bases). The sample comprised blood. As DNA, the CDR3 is TGCAGCGTTGATTTGGACAGTCAACGTGAAGCTTTCTTT. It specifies CSVDLDSQREAFF.